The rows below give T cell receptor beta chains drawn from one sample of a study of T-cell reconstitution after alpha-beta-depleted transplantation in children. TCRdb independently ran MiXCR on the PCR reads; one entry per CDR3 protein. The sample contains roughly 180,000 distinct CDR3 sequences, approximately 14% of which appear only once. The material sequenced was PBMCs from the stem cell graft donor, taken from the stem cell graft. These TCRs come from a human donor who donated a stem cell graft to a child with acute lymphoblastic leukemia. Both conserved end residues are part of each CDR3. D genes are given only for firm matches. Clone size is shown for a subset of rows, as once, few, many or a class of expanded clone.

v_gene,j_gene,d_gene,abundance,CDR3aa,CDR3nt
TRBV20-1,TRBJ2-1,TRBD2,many,CSARVASGKGYNEQFF,TGCAGTGCTAGAGTCGCTAGCGGGAAGGGTTACAATGAGCAGTTCTTC
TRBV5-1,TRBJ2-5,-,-,CASSLAHGGGETQYF,TGCGCCAGCAGCTTGGCCCACGGGGGCGGAGAGACCCAGTACTTC
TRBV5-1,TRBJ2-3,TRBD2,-,CASSRPSGRGTDTQYF,TGCGCCAGCAGCCGACCTAGCGGGAGGGGCACAGATACGCAGTATTTT
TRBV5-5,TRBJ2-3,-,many,CASSTEGSTDTQYF,TGTGCCAGCAGCACCGAGGGTAGCACAGATACGCAGTATTTT
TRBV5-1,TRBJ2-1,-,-,CASSRGDSYNEQFF,TGCGCCAGCAGCAGGGGGGACTCCTACAATGAGCAGTTCTTC
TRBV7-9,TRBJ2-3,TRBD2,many,CASSPSGEGTDTQYF,TGTGCCAGCAGCCCTAGCGGGGAAGGGACAGATACGCAGTATTTT
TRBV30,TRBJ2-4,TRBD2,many,CAWSVPGGYIQYF,TGTGCCTGGAGTGTACCGGGGGGATACATTCAGTACTTC
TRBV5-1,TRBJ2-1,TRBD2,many,CASSLQSAGGLSYNEQFF,TGCGCCAGCAGCTTGCAATCCGCGGGAGGCCTCTCCTACAATGAGCAGTTCTTC
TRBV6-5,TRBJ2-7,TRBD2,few,CASSYSAGRRLAVSEQYF,TGTGCCAGCAGTTACTCGGCGGGTAGGAGACTAGCTGTATCCGAGCAGTACTTC
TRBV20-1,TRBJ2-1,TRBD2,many,CSAREPGLANEQFF,TGCAGTGCTAGAGAGCCGGGACTAGCTAATGAGCAGTTCTTC
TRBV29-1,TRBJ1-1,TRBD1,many,CSVRQGWNTEAFF,TGCAGCGTTCGACAGGGGTGGAACACTGAAGCTTTCTTT
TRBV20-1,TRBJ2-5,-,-,CSAQSRASPQETQYF,TGCAGTGCTCAATCTCGGGCTAGCCCCCAAGAGACCCAGTACTTC
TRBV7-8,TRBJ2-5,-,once,CASSLEVGGEETQYF,TGTGCCAGCAGCTTAGAAGTTGGGGGTGAAGAGACCCAGTACTTC
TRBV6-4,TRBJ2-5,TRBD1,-,CASSESNRDRLQETQYF,TGTGCCAGCAGTGAATCGAACCGGGACAGGTTACAAGAGACCCAGTACTTC
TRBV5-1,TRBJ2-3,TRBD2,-,CASRRTGTSRTHSTDTQYF,TGCGCCAGCAGAAGAACCGGGACTAGCAGGACCCATAGCACAGATACGCAGTATTTT
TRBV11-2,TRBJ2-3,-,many,CASSPTRQVQYF,TGTGCCAGCAGCCCAACACGACAAGTCCAGTATTTT
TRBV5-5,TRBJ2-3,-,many,CASSLGSRRDTQYF,TGTGCCAGCAGCTTGGGGTCGAGGCGAGATACGCAGTATTTT
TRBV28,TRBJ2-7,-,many,CASLPLTTSSYEQYF,TGTGCCAGCCTCCCATTGACCACGAGCTCCTACGAGCAGTACTTC
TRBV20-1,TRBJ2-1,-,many,CSAYFVHLEIGEQFF,TGCAGTGCTTATTTTGTCCACCTAGAAATCGGTGAGCAGTTCTTC
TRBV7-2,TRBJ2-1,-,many,CASSLKIRGSYNEQFF,TGTGCCAGCAGCTTAAAAATAAGGGGATCCTACAATGAGCAGTTCTTC
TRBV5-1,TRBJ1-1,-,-,CASSLGISEAFF,TGCGCCAGCAGCTTGGGTATCAGTGAAGCTTTCTTT
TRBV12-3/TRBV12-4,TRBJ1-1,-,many,CASGGTLNTEAFF,TGTGCCAGTGGTGGGACACTGAACACTGAAGCTTTCTTT
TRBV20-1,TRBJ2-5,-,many,CSARDFSSGQETQYF,TGCAGTGCTAGAGATTTTAGCAGCGGGCAGGAGACCCAGTACTTC
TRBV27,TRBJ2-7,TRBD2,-,CASRPLAGGLTYEQYF,TGTGCCAGCAGGCCACTAGCGGGTGGGCTTACCTACGAGCAGTACTTC
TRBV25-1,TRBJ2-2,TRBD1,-,CASSDVRLGQLNTGELFF,TGTGCCAGCAGTGACGTCCGGCTGGGACAGCTGAACACCGGGGAGCTGTTTTTT
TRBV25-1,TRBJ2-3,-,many,CASSGSRLQYF,TGTGCCAGCAGTGGGTCGAGGTTGCAGTATTTT
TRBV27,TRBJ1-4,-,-,CASRPYFMTTGGEKLFF,TGTGCCAGCAGACCGTACTTTATGACCACCGGTGGGGAAAAACTGTTTTTT
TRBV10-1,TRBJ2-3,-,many,CATSKGAKRDTQYF,TGCGCCACCTCCAAAGGGGCCAAGAGAGATACGCAGTATTTT
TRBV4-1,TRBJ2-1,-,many,CASSALTNEQFF,TGCGCCAGCAGCGCCCTGACCAATGAGCAGTTCTTC
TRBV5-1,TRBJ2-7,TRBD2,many,CASSLVTSGGEQYF,TGCGCCAGCAGCTTGGTTACTAGCGGGGGCGAGCAGTACTTC
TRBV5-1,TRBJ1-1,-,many,CASSLDQGRGTEAFF,TGCGCCAGCAGCTTGGATCAGGGGCGTGGGACTGAAGCTTTCTTT
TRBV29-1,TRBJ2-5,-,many,CSVWGEETQYF,TGCAGCGTCTGGGGGGAGGAGACCCAGTACTTC
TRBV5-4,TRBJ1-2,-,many,CASSFGRGTNYGYTF,TGTGCCAGCAGCTTCGGGCGGGGGACTAACTATGGCTACACCTTC
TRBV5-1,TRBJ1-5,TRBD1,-,CASSLEWDRYQPQHF,TGCGCCAGCAGCCTGGAATGGGACAGATATCAGCCCCAGCATTTT
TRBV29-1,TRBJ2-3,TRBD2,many,CSAPNAGDADTQYF,TGCAGCGCCCCCAATGCGGGGGACGCAGATACGCAGTATTTT
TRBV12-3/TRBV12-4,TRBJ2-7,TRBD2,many,CASSPSGGMGQYF,TGTGCCAGCAGCCCTAGCGGGGGGATGGGGCAGTACTTC
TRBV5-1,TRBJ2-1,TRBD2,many,CASSLAGAGGKDNEQFF,TGCGCCAGCAGCTTGGCGGGAGCGGGAGGAAAAGACAATGAGCAGTTCTTC
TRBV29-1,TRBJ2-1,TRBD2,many,CSVLVIAGVPEQFF,TGCAGCGTGTTGGTAATAGCGGGAGTTCCTGAGCAGTTCTTC
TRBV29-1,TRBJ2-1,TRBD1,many,CSVMGQGHNEQFF,TGCAGCGTGATGGGACAGGGCCACAATGAGCAGTTCTTC
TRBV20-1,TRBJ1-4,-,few,CSARSLRTEGGEKLFF,TGCAGTGCTAGGTCTTTGCGGACAGAGGGGGGTGAAAAACTGTTTTTT
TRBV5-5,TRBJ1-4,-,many,CASSLLRGGDEKLFF,TGTGCCAGCAGCTTGCTGAGAGGGGGGGATGAAAAACTGTTTTTT
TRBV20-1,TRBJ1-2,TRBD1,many,CSALPRTGREGYTF,TGCAGTGCTCTCCCCAGGACAGGGAGGGAGGGCTACACCTTC
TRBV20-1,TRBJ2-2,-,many,CSAREGGNAGELFF,TGCAGTGCTAGAGAAGGGGGTAACGCCGGGGAGCTGTTTTTT
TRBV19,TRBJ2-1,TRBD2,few,CASSIWTSGSEQFF,TGTGCCAGTAGTATATGGACTAGCGGGAGTGAGCAGTTCTTC
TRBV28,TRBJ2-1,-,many,CASSSSASSYNEQFF,TGTGCCAGCAGTTCTAGCGCGAGCTCCTACAATGAGCAGTTCTTC
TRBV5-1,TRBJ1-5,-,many,CASNTEGQPQHF,TGCGCCAGCAACACGGAAGGTCAGCCCCAGCATTTT
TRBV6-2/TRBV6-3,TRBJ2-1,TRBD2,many,CASSYSGYSGMEQFF,TGTGCCAGCAGTTACTCGGGTTATAGCGGGATGGAGCAGTTCTTC
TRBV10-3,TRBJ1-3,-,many,CAISDILLSGNTIYF,TGTGCCATCAGTGACATCCTGCTCTCTGGAAACACCATATATTTT
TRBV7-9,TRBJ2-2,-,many,CASSFRVNTGELFF,TGTGCCAGCAGCTTCCGGGTGAACACCGGGGAGCTGTTTTTT
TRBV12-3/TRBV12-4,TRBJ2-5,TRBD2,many,CASRADGTSGRHQETQYF,TGTGCCAGCAGAGCCGACGGGACTAGCGGGAGGCACCAAGAGACCCAGTACTTC
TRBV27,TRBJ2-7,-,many,CASREGGVGTYEQYF,TGTGCCAGCAGGGAGGGTGGGGTCGGAACCTACGAGCAGTACTTC
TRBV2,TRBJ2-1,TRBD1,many,CASRPGQGGNNEQFF,TGTGCCAGCAGACCGGGACAGGGAGGTAACAATGAGCAGTTCTTC
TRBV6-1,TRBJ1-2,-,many,CATKSKNIENYGYTF,TGTGCCACCAAATCGAAAAACATCGAGAACTATGGCTACACCTTC
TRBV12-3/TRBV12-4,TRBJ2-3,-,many,CASSLPSADTQYF,TGTGCCAGCAGCCTCCCCAGTGCAGATACGCAGTATTTT
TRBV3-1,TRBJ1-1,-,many,CASSQTLLGRAAFF,TGTGCCAGCAGCCAGACCCTACTAGGGCGAGCGGCTTTCTTT
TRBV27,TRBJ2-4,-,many,CASSLMGLVAKNIQYF,TGTGCCAGCAGCCTTATGGGTTTAGTGGCCAAAAACATTCAGTACTTC
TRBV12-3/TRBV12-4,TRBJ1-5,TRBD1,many,CASSLTGRQPQHF,TGTGCCAGCAGTTTGACAGGGAGGCAGCCCCAGCATTTT
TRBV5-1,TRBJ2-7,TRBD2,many,CASSLEAAGGNEQYF,TGCGCCAGCAGCTTGGAGGCGGCGGGAGGCAACGAGCAGTACTTC
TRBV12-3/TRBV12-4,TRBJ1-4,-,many,CASSLQGPKLFF,TGTGCCAGCAGTTTACAGGGCCCCAAACTGTTTTTT
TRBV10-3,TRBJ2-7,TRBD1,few,CAISDPAGTGDEQYF,TGTGCCATCAGTGACCCAGCCGGGACAGGGGACGAGCAGTACTTC